This TCR beta chain was sequenced for a study of cytomegalovirus exposure and HLA in healthy donors. Study-level points and caveats: Presence/absence analysis assumed near-uniform sequencing depth across donors. Later analysis suggested links between common viral pathogens and several top significant clusters.

Details on this clone: No antigen is known for it.

Germline assignment: CDR1 LNHDA and CDR2 SQIVND (reference sequence). CDR3 length equals 15 residues. V shed 4 bases, J shed 5 bases, and the junction held 7 bases outside the gene matches. PCR amplification relied on 60 Vbeta primers (plus 13 Jbeta primers). Generated by immunoSEQ multiplex PCR, the TCRdb table keeps only in-frame clones and is missing some. The table has around 150,000 clones, roughly three quarters seen once. CMV serostatus data were not documented for this donor. This clonotype originated in a human donor in good health. Sequencing used PBMCs. The V and J genes are TRBV19 and TRBJ1-5, with 8 bases lining up with TRBD1. The CDR3 DNA follows: TGTGCCAGTAGTACCTTAGGACAGGGCTATCAGCCCCAGCATTTT. It yields the protein CASSTLGQGYQPQHF.